This TCR beta chain was retrieved from a study of shared clonotypes between healthy human individuals. Study-wide results and limits: Only blood underwent sampling, and tissue repertoires likely differ. Clonotype sharing among donors was expected to depend on sequencing depth.

An assay was performed, and its level was deep. Per the authors' pipeline: With immunoSEQ giving junction-only sequences and no quality scores, filtering differed. The table came from immunoSEQ multiplex PCR; TCRdb's copy has only in-frame clones and leaves some out. That table supplies the V and J calls and clone size; D and trimming were determined from the DNA. The table includes roughly 1,800,000 clones, about 95% detected once. This clone has a single count. Antigen specificity is unknown. Naive CD8 cells, CD45RO-negative and positively selected for CCR7, excluded terminally differentiated effector memory CD45RA+ cells. CDR1 SGHDT and CDR2 YYEEEE come from the germline V gene. This CDR3 has 17 amino acids. Trimming left V 4 bases short and J 4 bases short, with 22 bases between.

The source of this sequence is a man aged 18 to 30 in good health. Material for sequencing was naive CD8+ T cells sorted from blood. The rearrangement uses TRBV5-6 and TRBJ2-3; perhaps TRBD1 as D (6 bases). This chain's CDR3 is CASSPWTEGFFADTQYF. Written as DNA, the CDR3 is TGTGCCAGCAGCCCTTGGACAGAAGGCTTTTTCGCAGATACGCAGTATTTT.